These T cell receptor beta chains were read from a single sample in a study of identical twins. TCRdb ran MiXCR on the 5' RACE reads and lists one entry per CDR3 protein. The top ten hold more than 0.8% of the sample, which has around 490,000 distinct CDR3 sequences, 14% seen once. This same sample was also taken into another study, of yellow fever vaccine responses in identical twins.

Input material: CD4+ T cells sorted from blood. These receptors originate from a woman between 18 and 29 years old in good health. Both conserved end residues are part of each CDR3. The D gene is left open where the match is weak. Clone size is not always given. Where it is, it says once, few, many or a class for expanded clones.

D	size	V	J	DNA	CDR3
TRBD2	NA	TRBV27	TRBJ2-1	TGTGCCAGCAGTTCGCCTAGCGGTCGATCCTACAATGAGCAGTTCTTC	CASSSPSGRSYNEQFF
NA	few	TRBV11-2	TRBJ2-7	TGTGCCAGCAGCCAATGGGACATAGGAGAGCAGTACTTC	CASSQWDIGEQYF
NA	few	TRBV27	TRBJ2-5	TGTGCCAGCAGTGGTGTCTCCTCGGATCCGTACCAAGAGACCCAGTACTTC	CASSGVSSDPYQETQYF
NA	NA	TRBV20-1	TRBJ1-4	TGCAGTGCTCCACGGACGTACGGAGGTGAAAAACTGTTTTTT	CSAPRTYGGEKLFF
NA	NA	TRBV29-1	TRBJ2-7	TGCAGCTTCCGGGACGGACCCTACGAGCAGTACTTC	CSFRDGPYEQYF
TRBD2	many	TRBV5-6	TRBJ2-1	TGTGCCAGCAGCTTAACGGGGGGAGAGCAGTTCTTC	CASSLTGGEQFF
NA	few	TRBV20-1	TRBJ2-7	TGCAGTGCTAGGACAGGGACTAACTACGAGCAGTACTTC	CSARTGTNYEQYF
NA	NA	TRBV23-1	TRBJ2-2	TGCGCCAGCGCAAGGCCCTGGGGGTCGGGGGAGCTGTTTTTT	CASARPWGSGELFF
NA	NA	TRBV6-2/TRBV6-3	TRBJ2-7	TGTGCCAGCAGTTACTCGATGGTCCCAGCTTTTACCTCCTACGAGCAGTGCTTC	CASSYSMVPAFTSYEQCF
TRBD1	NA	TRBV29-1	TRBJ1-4	TGCAGCGTCGGGACAGGGGGAGAAAAACTGTTTTTT	CSVGTGGEKLFF
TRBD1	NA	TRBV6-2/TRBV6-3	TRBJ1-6	TGTGCCAGCAAGTACCCCGGAACAGGGGGCACACCCCTCCACTTT	CASKYPGTGGTPLHF
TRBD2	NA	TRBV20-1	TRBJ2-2	TGCTGTGCTAGAGCCCCTAGCGGGAGGGCCGGCGGGGAGCTGTTTTTT	CCARAPSGRAGGELFF
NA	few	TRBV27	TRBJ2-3	TGTGCCAGCATTCCAGGGGGGGGTCCGGGTACGCAGTATTTT	CASIPGGGPGTQYF
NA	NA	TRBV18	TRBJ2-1	TGTGCCAGCTCACCAGGCTCCGGACAGAGTTTTAATGAGCAGTTCTTC	CASSPGSGQSFNEQFF
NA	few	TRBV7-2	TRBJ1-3	TGTGCCAGCAGCACTTCGGGGGGCAACACCATATATTTT	CASSTSGGNTIYF
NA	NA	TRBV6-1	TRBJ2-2	TGTGCCAGCAGTCTCTTGGGCCTAAACACCGGGGAGCTGTTTTTT	CASSLLGLNTGELFF
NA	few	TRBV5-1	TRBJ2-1	TGCGCCAGCAGCCCCCTCCCGGGGGCCAACAATGAGCAGTTCTTC	CASSPLPGANNEQFF
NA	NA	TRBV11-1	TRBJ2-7	TGTGCCAGCAGCTTAGCGGCCACCCCTAGGGGGTACGAGCAGTACTTC	CASSLAATPRGYEQYF